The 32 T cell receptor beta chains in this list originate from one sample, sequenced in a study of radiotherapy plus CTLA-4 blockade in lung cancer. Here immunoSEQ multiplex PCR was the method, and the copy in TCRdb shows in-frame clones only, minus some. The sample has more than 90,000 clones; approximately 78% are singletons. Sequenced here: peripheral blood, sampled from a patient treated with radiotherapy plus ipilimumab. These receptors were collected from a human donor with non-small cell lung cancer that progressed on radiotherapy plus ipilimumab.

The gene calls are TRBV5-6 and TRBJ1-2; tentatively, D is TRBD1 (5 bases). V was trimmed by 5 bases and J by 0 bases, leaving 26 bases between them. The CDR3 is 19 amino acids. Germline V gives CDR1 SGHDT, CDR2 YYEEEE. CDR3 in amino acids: CASRWGDPALHRSNYGYTF. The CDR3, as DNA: TGTGCCAGCAGATGGGGGGACCCGGCCCTGCACCGATCTAACTATGGCTACACCTTC.

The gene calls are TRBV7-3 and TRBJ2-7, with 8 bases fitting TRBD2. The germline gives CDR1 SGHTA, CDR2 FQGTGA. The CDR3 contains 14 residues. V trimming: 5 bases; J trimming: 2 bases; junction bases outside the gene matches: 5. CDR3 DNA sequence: TGTGCCAGCAGCCCCAGCGGGAGTGCCTACGAGCAGTACTTC. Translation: CASSPSGSAYEQYF. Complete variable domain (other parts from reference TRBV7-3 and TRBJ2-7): GAGVSQTPSNKVTEKGKYVELRCDPISGHTALYWYRQSLGQGPEFLIYFQGTGAADDSGLPNDRFFAVRPEGSVSTLKIQRTERGDSAVYLCASSPSGSAYEQYFGPGTRLTVT.

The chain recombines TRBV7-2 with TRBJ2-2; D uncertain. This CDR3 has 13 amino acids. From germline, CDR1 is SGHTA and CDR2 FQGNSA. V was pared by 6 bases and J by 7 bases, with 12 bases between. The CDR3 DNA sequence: TGTGCCAGCAGTTTCGTTAGGTTCGGGGAGCTGTTTTTT. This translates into CASSFVRFGELFF.

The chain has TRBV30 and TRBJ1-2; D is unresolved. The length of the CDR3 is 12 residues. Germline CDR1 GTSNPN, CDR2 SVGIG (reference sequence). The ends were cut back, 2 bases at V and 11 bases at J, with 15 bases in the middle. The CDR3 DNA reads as TGTGCCTGGAGTCCCCACTATGCTTCGTACACCTTC. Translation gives CAWSPHYASYTF. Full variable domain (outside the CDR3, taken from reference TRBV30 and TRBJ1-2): SQTIHQWPATLVQPVGSPLSLECTVEGTSNPNLYWYRQAAGRGLQLLFYSVGIGQISSEVPQNLSASRPQDRQFILSSKKLLLSDSGFYLCAWSPHYASYTFGSGTRLTVV.

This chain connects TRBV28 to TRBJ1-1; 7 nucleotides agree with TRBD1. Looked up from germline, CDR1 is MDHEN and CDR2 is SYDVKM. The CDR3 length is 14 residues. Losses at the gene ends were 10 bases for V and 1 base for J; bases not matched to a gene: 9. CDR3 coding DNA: TGTGCCATCTCTCGACAGGGCCCGAACACTGAAGCTTTCTTT. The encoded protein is CAISRQGPNTEAFF.

The DNA of the CDR3 is TGTGCCAGCAGCGGACTAGCGGGATATAACGGGGAGCTGTTTTTT. Amino acids: CASSGLAGYNGELFF. V gene TRBV28 combines with J gene TRBJ2-2, with 12 positions matching TRBD2. The CDR3 totals 15 residues. J gave up 7 bases and V 6 bases, and 6 bases lay outside the gene matches. Germline CDR1 is MDHEN and CDR2 is SYDVKM. Full variable domain (missing parts from reference TRBV28 and TRBJ2-2): DVKVTQSSRYLVKRTGEKVFLECVQDMDHENMFWYRQDPGLGLRLIYFSYDVKMKEKGDIPEGYSVSREKKERFSLILESASTNQTSMYLCASSGLAGYNGELFFGEGSRLTVL.

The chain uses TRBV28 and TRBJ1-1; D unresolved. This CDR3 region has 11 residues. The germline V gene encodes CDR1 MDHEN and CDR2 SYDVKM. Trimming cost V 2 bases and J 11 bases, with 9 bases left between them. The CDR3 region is CASSLNEGAFF. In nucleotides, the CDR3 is TGTGCCAGCAGTTTAAATGAAGGGGCTTTCTTT.

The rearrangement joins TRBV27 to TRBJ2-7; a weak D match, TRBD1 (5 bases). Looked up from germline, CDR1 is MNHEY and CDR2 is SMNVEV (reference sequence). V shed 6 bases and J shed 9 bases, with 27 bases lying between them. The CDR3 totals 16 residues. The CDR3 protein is CASSPSIGQGNVWQYV. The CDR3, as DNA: TGTGCCAGCAGCCCAAGTATTGGGCAGGGCAACGTCTGGCAGTACGTC.

CDR3 protein: CASSFRVGVAYNEQFF. CDR3 bases: TGTGCCAGCAGCTTTCGGGTGGGAGTGGCCTACAATGAGCAGTTCTTC. The chain combines TRBV5-6 with TRBJ2-1; TRBD2 is a possible D gene (5 bases). The V end was cut by 2 bases, the J end by 2 bases, with 14 bases between. The germline V gene has CDR1 SGHDT and CDR2 YYEEEE. This CDR3 is 16 amino acids long.

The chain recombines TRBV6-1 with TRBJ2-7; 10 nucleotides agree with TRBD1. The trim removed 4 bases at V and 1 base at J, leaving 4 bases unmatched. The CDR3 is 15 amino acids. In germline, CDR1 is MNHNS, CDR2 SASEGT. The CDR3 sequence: CASSVGQGPSYEQYV. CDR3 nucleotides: TGTGCCAGCAGTGTGGGACAGGGGCCGTCCTACGAGCAGTACGTC.

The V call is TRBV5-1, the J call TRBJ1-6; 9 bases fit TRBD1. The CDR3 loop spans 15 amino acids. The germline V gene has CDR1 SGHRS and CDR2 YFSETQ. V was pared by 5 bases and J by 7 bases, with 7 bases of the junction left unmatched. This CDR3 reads CASRAGQGRNSPLHF. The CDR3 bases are TGCGCCAGCAGGGCTGGACAGGGGAGGAATTCACCCCTCCACTTT.

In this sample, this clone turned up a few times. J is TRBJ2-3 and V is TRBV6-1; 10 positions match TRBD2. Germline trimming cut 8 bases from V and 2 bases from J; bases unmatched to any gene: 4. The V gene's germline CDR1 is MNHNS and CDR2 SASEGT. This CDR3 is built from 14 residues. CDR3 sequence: CASQGLAATDTQYF. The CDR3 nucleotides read TGTGCCAGCCAAGGACTAGCGGCCACAGATACGCAGTATTTT.

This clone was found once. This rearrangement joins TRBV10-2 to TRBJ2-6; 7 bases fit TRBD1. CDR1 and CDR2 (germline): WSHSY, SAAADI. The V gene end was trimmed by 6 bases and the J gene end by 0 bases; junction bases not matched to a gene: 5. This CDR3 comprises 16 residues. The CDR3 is CASRRQGNSGANVLTF. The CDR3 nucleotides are TGCGCCAGCAGACGACAGGGAAACTCTGGGGCCAACGTCCTGACTTTC.

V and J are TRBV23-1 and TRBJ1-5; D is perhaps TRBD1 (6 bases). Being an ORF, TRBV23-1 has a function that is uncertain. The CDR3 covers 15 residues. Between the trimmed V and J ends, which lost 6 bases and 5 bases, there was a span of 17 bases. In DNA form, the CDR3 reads TGCGCCAGCAGCCAACAGGGATTAGAAGATCAGCCCCAGCATTTT. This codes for CASSQQGLEDQPQHF.

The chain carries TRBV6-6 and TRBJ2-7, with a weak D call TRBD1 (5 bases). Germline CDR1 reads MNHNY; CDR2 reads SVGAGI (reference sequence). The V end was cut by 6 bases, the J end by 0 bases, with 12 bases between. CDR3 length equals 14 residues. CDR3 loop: CASRRGQNSYEQYV. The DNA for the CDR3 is TGTGCCAGCAGGCGAGGACAAAACTCCTACGAGCAGTACGTC.

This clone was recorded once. The CDR3 region is CASSLGGYGQPQHF. The CDR3 bases are TGTGCCAGCAGCTTAGGTGGGTACGGTCAGCCCCAGCATTTT. The rearrangement joins TRBV11-2 to TRBJ1-5, with D hard to call. V was pared by 1 base and J by 6 bases, with 10 bases between. The V gene's germline CDR1 is SGHAT and CDR2 FQNNGV. The CDR3 runs 14 residues.

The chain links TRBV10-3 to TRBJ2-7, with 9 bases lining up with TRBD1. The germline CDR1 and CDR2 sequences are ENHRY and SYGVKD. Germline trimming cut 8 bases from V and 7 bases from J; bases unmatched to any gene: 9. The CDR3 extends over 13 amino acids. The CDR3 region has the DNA TGTGCCATCCGGGACAGGGCATCAGAGGAGCAGTACTTC. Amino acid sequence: CAIRDRASEEQYF.

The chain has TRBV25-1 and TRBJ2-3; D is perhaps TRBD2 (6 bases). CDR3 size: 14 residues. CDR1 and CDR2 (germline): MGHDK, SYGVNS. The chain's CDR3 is CASQAGLSTDTQYF. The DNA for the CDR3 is TGTGCTTCCCAAGCGGGCCTTAGCACAGATACGCAGTATTTT.

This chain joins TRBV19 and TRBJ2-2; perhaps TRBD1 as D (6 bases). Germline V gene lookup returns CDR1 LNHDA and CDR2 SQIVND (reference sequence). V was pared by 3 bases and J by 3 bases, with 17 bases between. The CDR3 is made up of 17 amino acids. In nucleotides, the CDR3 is TGTGCCAGTAGTATTTTGGGTGGGGGCAAGTACACCGGGGAGCTGTTTTTT. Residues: CASSILGGGKYTGELFF.

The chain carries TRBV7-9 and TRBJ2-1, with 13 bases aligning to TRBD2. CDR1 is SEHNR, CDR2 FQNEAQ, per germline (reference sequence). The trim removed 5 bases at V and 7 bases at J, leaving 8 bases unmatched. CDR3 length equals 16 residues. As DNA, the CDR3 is TGTGCCAGCAGCCTCCCCGGGACTAGCGGGGCGAATGAGCAGTTCTTC. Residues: CASSLPGTSGANEQFF.

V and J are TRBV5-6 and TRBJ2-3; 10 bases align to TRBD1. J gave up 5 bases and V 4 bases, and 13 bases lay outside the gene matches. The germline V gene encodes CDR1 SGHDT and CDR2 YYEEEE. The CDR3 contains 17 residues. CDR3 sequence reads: CASSPGLRQGARDTQYF. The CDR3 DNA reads TGTGCCAGCAGCCCGGGGCTCCGACAGGGGGCGCGAGATACGCAGTATTTT.

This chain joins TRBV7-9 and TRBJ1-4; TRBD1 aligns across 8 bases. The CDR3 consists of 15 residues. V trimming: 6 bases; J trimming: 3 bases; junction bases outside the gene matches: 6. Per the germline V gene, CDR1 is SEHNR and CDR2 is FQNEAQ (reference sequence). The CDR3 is CASRPGGNANEKLFF. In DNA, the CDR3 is TGTGCCAGCAGGCCAGGGGGCAATGCTAATGAAAAACTGTTTTTT.

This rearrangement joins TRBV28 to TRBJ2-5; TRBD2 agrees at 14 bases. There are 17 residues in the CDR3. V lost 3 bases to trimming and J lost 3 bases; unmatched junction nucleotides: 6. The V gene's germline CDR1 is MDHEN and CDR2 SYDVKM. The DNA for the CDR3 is TGTGCCAGCAGTTTCCCTCCGGGACTAGCGGGGGAAGAGACCCAGTACTTC. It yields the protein CASSFPPGLAGEETQYF.

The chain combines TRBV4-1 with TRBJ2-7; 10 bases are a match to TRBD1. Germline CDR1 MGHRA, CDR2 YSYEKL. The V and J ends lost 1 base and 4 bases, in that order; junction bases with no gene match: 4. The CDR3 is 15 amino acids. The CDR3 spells CASSQGQGAVYEQYF. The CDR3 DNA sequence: TGCGCCAGCAGCCAAGGACAGGGGGCGGTGTACGAGCAGTACTTC.

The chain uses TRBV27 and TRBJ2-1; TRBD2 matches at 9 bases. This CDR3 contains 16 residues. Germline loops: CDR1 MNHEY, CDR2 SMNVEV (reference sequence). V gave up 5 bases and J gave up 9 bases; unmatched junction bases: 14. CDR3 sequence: CASSPEAGGGSGEQFF. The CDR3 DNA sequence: TGTGCCAGCAGTCCCGAAGCGGGAGGTGGTTCGGGTGAGCAGTTCTTC.

CDR3 residues: CASSLEGLGYEQFF. Written as DNA, the CDR3 is TGTGCCAGCAGCTTAGAGGGACTGGGCTATGAGCAGTTCTTC. V and J are TRBV11-3 and TRBJ2-1; TRBD2 is a possible D gene (6 bases). Germline V CDR1 and CDR2: SGHNT, YENEEA. The CDR3 length is 14 residues. V gave up 0 bases and J gave up 8 bases, with 11 bases separating them.

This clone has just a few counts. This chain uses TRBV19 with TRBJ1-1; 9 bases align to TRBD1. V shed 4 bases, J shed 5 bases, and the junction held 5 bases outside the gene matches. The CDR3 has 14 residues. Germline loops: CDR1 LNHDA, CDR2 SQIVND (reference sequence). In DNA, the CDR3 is TGTGCCAGTAGTAACAGGGGGCAAGGAACTGAAGCTTTCTTT. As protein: CASSNRGQGTEAFF.

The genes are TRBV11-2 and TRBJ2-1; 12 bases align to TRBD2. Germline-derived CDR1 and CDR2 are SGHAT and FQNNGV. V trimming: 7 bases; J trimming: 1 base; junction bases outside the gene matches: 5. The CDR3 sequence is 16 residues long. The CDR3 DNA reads TGTGCCAGCACTCCGACTAGCGGGAGTTCCTACAATGAGCAGTTCTTC. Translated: CASTPTSGSSYNEQFF.

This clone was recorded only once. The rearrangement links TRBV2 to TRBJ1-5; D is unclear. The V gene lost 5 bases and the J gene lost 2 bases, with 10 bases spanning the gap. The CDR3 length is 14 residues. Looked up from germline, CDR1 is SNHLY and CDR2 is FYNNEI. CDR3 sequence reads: CASSRVGGNQPQHF. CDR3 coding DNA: TGTGCCAGCAGTCGGGTCGGGGGCAATCAGCCCCAGCATTTT.

The CDR3, as DNA: TGTGCCAGTACACCCCCGACAGGGTACATCGGGGAGCTGTTTTTT. Residues: CASTPPTGYIGELFF. V usage is TRBV19 and J usage is TRBJ2-2; TRBD1 agrees at 7 bases. This CDR3 is 15 amino acids long. In germline, CDR1 is LNHDA, CDR2 SQIVND (reference sequence). The trim removed 7 bases at V and 7 bases at J, leaving 12 bases unmatched.

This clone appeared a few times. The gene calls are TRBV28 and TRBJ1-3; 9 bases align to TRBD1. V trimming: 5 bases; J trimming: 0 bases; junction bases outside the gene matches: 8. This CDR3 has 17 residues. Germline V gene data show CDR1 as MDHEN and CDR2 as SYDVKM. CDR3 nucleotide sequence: TGTGCCAGCAGTGCGGGACAGGGTGTTTACTCTGGAAACACCATATATTTT. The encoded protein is CASSAGQGVYSGNTIYF.

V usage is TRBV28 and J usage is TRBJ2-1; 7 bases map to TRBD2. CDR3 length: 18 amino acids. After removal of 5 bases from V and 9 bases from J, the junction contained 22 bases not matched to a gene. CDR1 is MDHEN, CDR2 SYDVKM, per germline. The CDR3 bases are TGTGCCAGCAGTACCATAGCGCGAGCGGGATTTGGTTTCGGTGAGCAGTTCTTC. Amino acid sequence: CASSTIARAGFGFGEQFF.